This entry is about one T cell receptor (beta chain). This CDR3 spans 13 amino acids. V dropped 7 bases and J dropped 4; count of bases not matched to a gene: 3. Germline V gene sequence: CDR1 MDHEN, CDR2 SYDVKM. This sample was included in a study of blood T cell repertoires in COVID-19. Sequenced by immunoSEQ multiplex PCR; TCRdb stores in-frame clones only, minus some. Of over 110,000 clones in the sample, approximately 88% were seen once. The chain is built from TRBV28 and TRBJ2-2; the match to TRBD1 covers 7 bases. Specimen: peripheral blood. The sequence derives from a woman aged 45-60 years with acute or convalescent COVID-19. The CDR3 nucleotides are TGTGCCAGCAAGGGGGCGGCCACCGGGGAGCTGTTTTTT. It translates to CASKGAATGELFF. The complete variable domain, with remaining parts taken from reference TRBV28 and TRBJ2-2, reads DVKVTQSSRYLVKRTGEKVFLECVQDMDHENMFWYRQDPGLGLRLIYFSYDVKMKEKGDIPEGYSVSREKKERFSLILESASTNQTSMYLCASKGAATGELFFGEGSRLTVL.